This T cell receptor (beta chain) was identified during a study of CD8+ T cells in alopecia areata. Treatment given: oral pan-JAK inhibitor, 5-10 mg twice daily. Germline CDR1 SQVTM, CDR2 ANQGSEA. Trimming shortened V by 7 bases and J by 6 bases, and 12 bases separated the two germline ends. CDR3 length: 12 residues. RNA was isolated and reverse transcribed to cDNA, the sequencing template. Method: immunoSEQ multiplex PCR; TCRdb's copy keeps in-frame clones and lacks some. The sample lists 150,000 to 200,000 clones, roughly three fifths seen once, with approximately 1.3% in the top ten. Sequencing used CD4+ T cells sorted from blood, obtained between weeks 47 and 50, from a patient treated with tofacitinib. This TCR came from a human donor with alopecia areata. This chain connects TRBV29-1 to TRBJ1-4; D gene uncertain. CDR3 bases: TGCAGCGCAAGGACGGATGATGAAAAACTGTTTTTT. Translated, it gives CSARTDDEKLFF.